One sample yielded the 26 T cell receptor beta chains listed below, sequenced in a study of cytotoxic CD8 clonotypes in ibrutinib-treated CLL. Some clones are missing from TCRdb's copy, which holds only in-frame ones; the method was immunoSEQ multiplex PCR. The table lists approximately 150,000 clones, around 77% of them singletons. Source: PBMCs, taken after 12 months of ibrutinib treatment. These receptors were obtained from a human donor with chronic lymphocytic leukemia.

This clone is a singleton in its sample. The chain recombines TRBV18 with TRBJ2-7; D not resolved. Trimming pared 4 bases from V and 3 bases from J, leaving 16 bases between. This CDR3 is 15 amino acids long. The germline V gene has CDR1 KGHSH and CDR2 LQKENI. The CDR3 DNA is TGTGCCAGCTCACAGGTTGGGTTTTCGGACTACGAGCAGTACTTC. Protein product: CASSQVGFSDYEQYF. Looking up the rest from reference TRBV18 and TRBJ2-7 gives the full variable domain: NAGVMQNPRHLVRRRGQEARLRCSPMKGHSHVYWYRQLPEEGLKFMVYLQKENIIDESGMPKERFSAEFPKEGPSILRIQQVVRGDSAAYFCASSQVGFSDYEQYFGPGTRLTVT.

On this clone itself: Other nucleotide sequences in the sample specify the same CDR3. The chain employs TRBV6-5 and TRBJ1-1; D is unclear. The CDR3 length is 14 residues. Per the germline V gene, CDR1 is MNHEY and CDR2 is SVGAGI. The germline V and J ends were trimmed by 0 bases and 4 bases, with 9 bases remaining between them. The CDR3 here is CASSYSRSGTEAFF. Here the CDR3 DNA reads TGTGCCAGCAGTTACTCGAGGTCCGGCACTGAAGCTTTCTTT.

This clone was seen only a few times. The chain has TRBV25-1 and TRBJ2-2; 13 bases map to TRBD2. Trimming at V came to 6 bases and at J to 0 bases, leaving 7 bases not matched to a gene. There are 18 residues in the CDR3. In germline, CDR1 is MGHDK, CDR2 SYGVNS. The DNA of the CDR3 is TGTGCCAGCAGAAATCGGGGACTAGCGGGAACGAACACCGGGGAGCTGTTTTTT. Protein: CASRNRGLAGTNTGELFF.

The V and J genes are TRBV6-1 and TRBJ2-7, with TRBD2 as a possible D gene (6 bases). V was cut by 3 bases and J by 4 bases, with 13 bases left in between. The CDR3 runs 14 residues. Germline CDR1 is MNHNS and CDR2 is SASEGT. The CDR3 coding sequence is TGTGCCAGCAGTGAGGCGGGACCCGCTTACGAGCAGTACTTC. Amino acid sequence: CASSEAGPAYEQYF.

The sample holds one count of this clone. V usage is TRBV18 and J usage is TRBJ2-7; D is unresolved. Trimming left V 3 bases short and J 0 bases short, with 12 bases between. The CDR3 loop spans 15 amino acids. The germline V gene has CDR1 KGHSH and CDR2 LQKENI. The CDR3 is CASSPGMRSSYEQYF. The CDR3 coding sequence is TGTGCCAGCTCACCGGGGATGCGAAGCTCCTACGAGCAGTACTTC.

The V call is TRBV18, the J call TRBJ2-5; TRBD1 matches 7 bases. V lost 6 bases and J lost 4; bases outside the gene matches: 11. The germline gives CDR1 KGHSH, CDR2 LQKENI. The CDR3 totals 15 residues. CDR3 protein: CASSRDSQSRETQYF. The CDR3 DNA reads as TGTGCCAGCTCTCGGGACAGTCAGTCCCGAGAGACCCAGTACTTC.

CDR3 nucleotides: TGCGCCAGCAGCCAAGAGAGGGGACAGGGGGAAGATACGCAGTATTTT. Its translation: CASSQERGQGEDTQYF. The chain links TRBV4-1 to TRBJ2-3; TRBD1 matches 11 bases. Germline values: CDR1 MGHRA, CDR2 YSYEKL. The trim removed 0 bases at V and 5 bases at J, leaving 4 bases unmatched. This CDR3 is built from 16 residues.

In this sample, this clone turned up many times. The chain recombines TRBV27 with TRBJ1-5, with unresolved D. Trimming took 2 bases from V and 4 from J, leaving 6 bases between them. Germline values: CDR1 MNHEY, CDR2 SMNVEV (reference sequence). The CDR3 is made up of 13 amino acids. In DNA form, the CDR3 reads TGTGCCAGCAGTTTACGTAGTAATCAGCCCCAGCATTTT. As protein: CASSLRSNQPQHF.

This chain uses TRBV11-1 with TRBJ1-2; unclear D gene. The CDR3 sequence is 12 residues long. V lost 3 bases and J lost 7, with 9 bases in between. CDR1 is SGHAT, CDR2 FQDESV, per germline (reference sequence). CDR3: CASSLFPVGYTF. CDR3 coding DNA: TGTGCCAGCAGCTTGTTCCCGGTTGGCTACACCTTC.

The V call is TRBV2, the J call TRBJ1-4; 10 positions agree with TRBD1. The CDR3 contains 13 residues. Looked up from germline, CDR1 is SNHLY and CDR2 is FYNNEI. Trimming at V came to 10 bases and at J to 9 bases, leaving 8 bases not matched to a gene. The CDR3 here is CAITGQGMKKLFF. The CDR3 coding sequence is TGTGCCATAACGGGACAGGGGATGAAAAAACTGTTTTTT.

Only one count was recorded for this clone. This CDR3 is CAWSAGQGRSPYEQYF. CDR3 sequence (DNA): TGTGCCTGGAGTGCAGGACAGGGAAGGTCCCCCTACGAGCAGTACTTC. The rearrangement joins TRBV30 to TRBJ2-7; 8 bases map to TRBD1. This CDR3 contains 16 residues. Trimming removed 1 base from V and 2 bases from J; junction bases left unmatched: 10. CDR1 and CDR2 from the germline V gene are GTSNPN and SVGIG (reference sequence).

The CDR3 coding sequence is TGTGCCAGCAGTTATCGTTGGGGCAATGAGCAGTTCTTC. Translating it yields CASSYRWGNEQFF. This chain joins TRBV6-5 and TRBJ2-1; D is undetermined. Germline V CDR1 and CDR2: MNHEY, SVGAGI. The V and J ends lost 3 bases and 6 bases respectively, with 9 bases between them. The CDR3 is made up of 13 amino acids.

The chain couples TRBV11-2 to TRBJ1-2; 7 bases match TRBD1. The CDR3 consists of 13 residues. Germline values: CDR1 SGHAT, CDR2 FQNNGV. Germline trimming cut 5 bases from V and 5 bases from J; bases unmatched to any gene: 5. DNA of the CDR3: TGTGCCAGCAGCATAGGGGGCACTTATGGCTACACCTTC. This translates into CASSIGGTYGYTF.

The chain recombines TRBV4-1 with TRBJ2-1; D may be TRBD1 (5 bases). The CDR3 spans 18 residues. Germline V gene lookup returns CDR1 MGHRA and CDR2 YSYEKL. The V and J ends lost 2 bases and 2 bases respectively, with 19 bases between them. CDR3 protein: CASSQLLSDSSPYNEQFF. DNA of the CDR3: TGCGCCAGCAGCCAATTATTGTCCGACAGCAGTCCCTACAATGAGCAGTTCTTC.

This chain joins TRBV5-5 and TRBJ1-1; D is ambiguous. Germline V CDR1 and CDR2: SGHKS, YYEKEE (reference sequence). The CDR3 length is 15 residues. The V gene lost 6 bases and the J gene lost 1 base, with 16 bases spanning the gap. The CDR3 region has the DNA TGTGCCAGCACCCCGGACGCATTTAGGAACACTGAAGCTTTCTTT. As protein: CASTPDAFRNTEAFF.

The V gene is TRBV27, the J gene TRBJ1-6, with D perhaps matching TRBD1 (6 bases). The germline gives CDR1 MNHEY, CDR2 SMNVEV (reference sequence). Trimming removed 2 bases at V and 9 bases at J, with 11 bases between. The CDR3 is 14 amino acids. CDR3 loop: CASSLGGHSSPLHF. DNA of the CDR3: TGTGCCAGCAGTTTAGGGGGACATTCTTCACCCCTCCACTTT.

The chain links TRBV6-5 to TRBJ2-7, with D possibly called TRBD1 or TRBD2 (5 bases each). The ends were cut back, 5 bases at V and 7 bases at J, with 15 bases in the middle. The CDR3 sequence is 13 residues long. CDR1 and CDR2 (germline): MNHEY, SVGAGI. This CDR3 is CASSRDGTWEQYF. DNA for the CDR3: TGTGCCAGCAGTCGGGACGGCACCTGGGAGCAGTACTTC.

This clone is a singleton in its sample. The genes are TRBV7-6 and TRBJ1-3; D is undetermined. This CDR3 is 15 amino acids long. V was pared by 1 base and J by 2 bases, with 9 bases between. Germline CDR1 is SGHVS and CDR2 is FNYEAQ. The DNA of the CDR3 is TGTGCCAGCAGCTTAGAATTGGCCACTGGAAACACCATATATTTT. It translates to CASSLELATGNTIYF.

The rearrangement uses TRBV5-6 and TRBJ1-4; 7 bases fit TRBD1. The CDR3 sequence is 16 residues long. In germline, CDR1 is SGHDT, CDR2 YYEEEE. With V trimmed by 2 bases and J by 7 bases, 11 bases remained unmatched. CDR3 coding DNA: TGTGCCAGCAGCTTCCGGACCGAAGGGGGCGGTGAAAAACTGTTTTTT. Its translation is CASSFRTEGGGEKLFF. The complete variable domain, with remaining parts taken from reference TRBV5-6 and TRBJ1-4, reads DAGVTQSPTHLIKTRGQQVTLRCSPKSGHDTVSWYQQALGQGPQFIFQYYEEEERQRGNFPDRFSGHQFPNYSSELNVNALLLGDSALYLCASSFRTEGGGEKLFFGSGTQLSVL.

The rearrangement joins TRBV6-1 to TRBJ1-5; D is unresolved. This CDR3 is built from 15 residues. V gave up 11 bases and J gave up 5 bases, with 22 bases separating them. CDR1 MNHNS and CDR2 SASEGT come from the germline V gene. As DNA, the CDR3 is TGTGCCGCCCAGGACTGGGTATGGCGAGATCAGCCCCAGCATTTT. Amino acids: CAAQDWVWRDQPQHF.

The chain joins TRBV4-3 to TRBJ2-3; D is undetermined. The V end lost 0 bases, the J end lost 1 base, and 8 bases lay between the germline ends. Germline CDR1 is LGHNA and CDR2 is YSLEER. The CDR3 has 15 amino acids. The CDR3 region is CASSQDLTRTDTQYF. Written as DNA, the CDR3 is TGCGCCAGCAGCCAAGATCTAACCCGCACAGATACGCAGTATTTT.

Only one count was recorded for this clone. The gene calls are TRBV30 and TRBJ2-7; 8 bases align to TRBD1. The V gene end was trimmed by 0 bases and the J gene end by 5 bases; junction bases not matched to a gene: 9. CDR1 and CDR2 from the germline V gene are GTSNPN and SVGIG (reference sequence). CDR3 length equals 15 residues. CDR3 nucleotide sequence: TGTGCCTGGAGTGTCGGCAGGGGGCTCTTCCACGAGCAGTACTTC. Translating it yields CAWSVGRGLFHEQYF.

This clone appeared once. The CDR3 protein is CASRGGRSTYNEQFF. CDR3 DNA sequence: TGTGCCAGCCGTGGGGGGAGGTCCACCTACAATGAGCAGTTCTTC. This rearrangement joins TRBV6-5 to TRBJ2-1, with TRBD2 as a possible D gene (6 bases). The CDR3 totals 15 residues. Deletions cut 8 bases from V and 2 bases from J, with 16 bases between. Germline V CDR1 and CDR2: MNHEY, SVGAGI.

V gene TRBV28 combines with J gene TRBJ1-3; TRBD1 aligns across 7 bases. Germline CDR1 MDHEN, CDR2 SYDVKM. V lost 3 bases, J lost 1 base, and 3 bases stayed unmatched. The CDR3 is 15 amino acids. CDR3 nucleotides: TGTGCCAGCAGTTTTGGGACAGTGTCTGGAAACACCATATATTTT. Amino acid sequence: CASSFGTVSGNTIYF.

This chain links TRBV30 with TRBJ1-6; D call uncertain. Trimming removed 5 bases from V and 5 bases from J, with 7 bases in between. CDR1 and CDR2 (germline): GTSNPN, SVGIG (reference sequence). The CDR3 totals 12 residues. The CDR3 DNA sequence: TGTGCCTGGCTCAAAGATAATTCACCCCTCCACTTT. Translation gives CAWLKDNSPLHF.

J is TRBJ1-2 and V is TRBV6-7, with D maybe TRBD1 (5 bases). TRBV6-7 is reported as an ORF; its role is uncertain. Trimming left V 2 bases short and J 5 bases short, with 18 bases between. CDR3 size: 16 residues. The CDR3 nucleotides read TGTGCCAGCAGTTACGATTTTGGGGGACGATTATATGGCTACACCTTC. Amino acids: CASSYDFGGRLYGYTF.